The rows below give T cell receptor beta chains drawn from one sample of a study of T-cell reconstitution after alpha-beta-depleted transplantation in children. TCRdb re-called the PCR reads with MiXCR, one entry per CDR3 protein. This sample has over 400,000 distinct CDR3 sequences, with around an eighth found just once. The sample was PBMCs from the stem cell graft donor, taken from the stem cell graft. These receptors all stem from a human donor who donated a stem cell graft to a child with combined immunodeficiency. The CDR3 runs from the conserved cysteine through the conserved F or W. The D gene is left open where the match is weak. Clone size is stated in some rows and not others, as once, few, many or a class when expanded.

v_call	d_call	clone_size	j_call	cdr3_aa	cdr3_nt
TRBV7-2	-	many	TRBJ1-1	CASSLGSQGLWDTEAFF	TGTGCCAGCAGCTTAGGGTCGCAGGGGTTATGGGACACTGAAGCTTTCTTT
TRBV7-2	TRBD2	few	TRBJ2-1	CASLRGSSGGLLFF	TGTGCCAGCCTACGGGGGTCTAGCGGGGGCCTTCTGTTCTTC
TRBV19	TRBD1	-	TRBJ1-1	CASSKGRGRGTEAFF	TGTGCCAGTAGTAAGGGCAGGGGGCGAGGCACTGAAGCTTTCTTT
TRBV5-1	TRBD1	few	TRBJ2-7	CASSWGQSYEQYF	TGCGCCAGCAGCTGGGGACAGTCCTACGAGCAGTACTTC
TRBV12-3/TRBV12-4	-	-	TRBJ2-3	CASSDWRRHTDTQYF	TGTGCCAGCAGTGATTGGAGGAGACACACAGATACGCAGTATTTT
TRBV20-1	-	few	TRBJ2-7	CSARRNEYEQYF	TGCAGTGCTAGGCGTAATGAATACGAGCAGTACTTC
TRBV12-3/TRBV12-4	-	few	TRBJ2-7	CASSPAGRPEQYF	TGTGCCAGCAGCCCGGCGGGGCGCCCCGAGCAGTACTTC
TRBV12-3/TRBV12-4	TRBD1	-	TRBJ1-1	CASSRIYGQANTEAFF	TGTGCCAGCAGCCGGATTTACGGACAGGCTAACACTGAAGCTTTCTTT
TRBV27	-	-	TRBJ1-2	CASSLSSGYDYGYTF	TGTGCCAGCAGTTTATCATCAGGGTACGACTATGGCTACACCTTC
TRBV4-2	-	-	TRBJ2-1	CASSHGPANEQFF	TGTGCCAGCAGCCACGGACCGGCCAATGAGCAGTTCTTC
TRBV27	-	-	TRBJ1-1	CASSLSPQWRGTEAFF	TGTGCCAGCAGTTTATCCCCCCAGTGGAGAGGGACTGAAGCTTTCTTT
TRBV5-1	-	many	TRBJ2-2	CASSLDRANTGELFF	TGCGCCAGCAGCTTGGATCGAGCGAACACCGGGGAGCTGTTTTTT
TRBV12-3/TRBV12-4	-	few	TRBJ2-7	CASSLGVQGSEQYF	TGTGCCAGCAGTTTAGGCGTACAGGGTAGCGAGCAGTACTTC
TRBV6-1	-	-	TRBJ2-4	CASSPTGAKNIQYF	TGTGCCAGCAGTCCGACAGGTGCCAAAAACATTCAGTACTTC
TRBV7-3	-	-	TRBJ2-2	CASSFWTRDLYTGELFF	TGTGCCAGCAGCTTCTGGACCCGGGACCTTTACACCGGGGAGCTGTTTTTT
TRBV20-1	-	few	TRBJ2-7	CSARDSAGGSYEQYF	TGCAGTGCTAGAGATTCTGCCGGGGGCTCCTACGAGCAGTACTTC
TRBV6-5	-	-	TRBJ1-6	CASSYEGPLLYNSPLHF	TGTGCCAGCAGTTACGAAGGTCCGTTGCTGTATAATTCACCCCTCCACTTT
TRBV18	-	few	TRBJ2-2	CASSDRTTNTGELFF	TGTGCCAGCTCAGACCGGACAACGAACACCGGGGAGCTGTTTTTT
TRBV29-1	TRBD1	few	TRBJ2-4	CSVEARDRGNKNIQYF	TGCAGCGTTGAAGCGAGAGACAGGGGAAACAAAAACATTCAGTACTTC
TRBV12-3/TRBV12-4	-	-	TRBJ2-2	CASNFLNTGELFF	TGTGCCAGCAACTTCTTAAACACCGGGGAGCTGTTTTTT
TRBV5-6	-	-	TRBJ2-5	CASSLTEAPSGYF	TGTGCCAGCAGCTTAACCGAGGCGCCCTCCGGGTACTTC
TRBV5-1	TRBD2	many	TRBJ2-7	CASSREAGWIEQYF	TGCGCCAGCAGCCGGGAGGCGGGGTGGATTGAGCAGTACTTC
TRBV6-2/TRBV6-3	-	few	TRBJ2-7	CASSYSMERGYEQYF	TGTGCCAGCAGTTACTCGATGGAACGGGGCTACGAGCAGTACTTC
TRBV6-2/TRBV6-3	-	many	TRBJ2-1	CASSYEAGRPSYNEQFF	TGTGCCAGCAGTTACGAGGCGGGTCGACCGTCGTACAATGAGCAGTTCTTC
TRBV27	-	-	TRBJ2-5	CASSLYISGQETQYF	TGTGCCAGCAGTTTATATATTAGCGGACAAGAGACCCAGTACTTC